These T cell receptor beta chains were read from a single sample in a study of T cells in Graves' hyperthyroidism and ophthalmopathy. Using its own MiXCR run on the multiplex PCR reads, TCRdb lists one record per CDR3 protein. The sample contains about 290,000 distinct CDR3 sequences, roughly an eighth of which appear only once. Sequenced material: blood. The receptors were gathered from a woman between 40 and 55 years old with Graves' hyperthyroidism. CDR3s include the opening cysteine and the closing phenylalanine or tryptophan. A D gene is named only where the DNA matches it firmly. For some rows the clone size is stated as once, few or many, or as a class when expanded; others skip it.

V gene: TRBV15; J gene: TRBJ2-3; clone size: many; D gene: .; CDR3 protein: CATSRSSRGVADTQYF; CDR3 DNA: TGTGCCACCAGCAGATCCAGTAGGGGGGTGGCAGATACGCAGTATTTT
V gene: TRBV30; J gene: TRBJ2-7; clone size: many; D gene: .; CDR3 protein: CAWGLLTYEQYF; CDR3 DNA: TGTGCCTGGGGACTTCTAACCTACGAGCAGTACTTC
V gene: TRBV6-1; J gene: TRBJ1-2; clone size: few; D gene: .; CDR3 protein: CASSSFSGHYGYTF; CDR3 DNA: TGTGCCAGCAGTTCCTTCTCGGGACACTATGGCTACACCTTC
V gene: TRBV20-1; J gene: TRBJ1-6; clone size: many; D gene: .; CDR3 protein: CSAREPQANSYNSPLHF; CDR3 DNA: TGCAGTGCTAGGGAACCACAGGCAAACTCCTATAATTCACCCCTCCACTTT
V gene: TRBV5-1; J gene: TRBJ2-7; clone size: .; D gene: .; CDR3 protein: CASSSLEGDSDEQYF; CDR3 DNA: TGTGCCAGCAGCTCACTAGAAGGAGATTCGGACGAGCAGTACTTC
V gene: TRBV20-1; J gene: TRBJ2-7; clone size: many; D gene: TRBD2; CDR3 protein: CSARGREFYEQYF; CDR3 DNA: TGCAGTGCTAGAGGGCGGGAGTTCTACGAGCAGTACTTC
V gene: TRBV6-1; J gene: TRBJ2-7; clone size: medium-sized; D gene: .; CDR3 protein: CASRATESSYEQYF; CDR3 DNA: TGTGCCAGCAGGGCGACGGAGAGCTCCTACGAGCAGTACTTC
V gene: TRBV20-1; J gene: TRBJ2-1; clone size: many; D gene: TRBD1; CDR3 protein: CSARRTGEGEQFF; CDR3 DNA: TGCAGTGCTAGACGGACAGGGGAGGGTGAGCAGTTCTTC
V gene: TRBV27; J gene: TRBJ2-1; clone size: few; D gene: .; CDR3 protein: CASSSDRSYNEQFF; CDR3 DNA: TGTGCCAGCAGTTCGGACCGGTCCTACAATGAGCAGTTCTTC
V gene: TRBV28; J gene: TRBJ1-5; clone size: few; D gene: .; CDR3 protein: CASISDGMGNQPQHF; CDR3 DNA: TGTGCCAGCATCTCGGACGGGATGGGCAATCAGCCCCAGCATTTT
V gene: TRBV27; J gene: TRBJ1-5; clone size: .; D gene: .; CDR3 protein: CASSSGSQPQHF; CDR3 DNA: TGTGCCAGCAGTTCGGGGAGTCAGCCCCAGCATTTT
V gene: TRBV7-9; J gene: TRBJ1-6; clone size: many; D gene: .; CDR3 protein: CASSLGGGGSPLHF; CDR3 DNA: TGTGCCAGCAGCTTAGGAGGGGGGGGATCACCCCTCCACTTT
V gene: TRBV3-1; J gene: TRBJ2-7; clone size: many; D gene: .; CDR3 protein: CASSEGLTYEQYF; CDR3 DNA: TGTGCCAGCAGCGAAGGTCTTACTTACGAGCAGTACTTC
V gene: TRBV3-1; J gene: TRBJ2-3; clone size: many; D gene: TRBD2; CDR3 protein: CASSQDPSGSVTDTQYF; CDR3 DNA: TGTGCCAGCAGCCAAGATCCTAGCGGGAGCGTAACAGATACGCAGTATTTT
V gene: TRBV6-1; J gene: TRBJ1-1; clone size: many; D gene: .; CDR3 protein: CASSEAGANTEAFF; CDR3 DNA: TGTGCCAGCAGTGAAGCCGGGGCGAACACTGAAGCTTTCTTT
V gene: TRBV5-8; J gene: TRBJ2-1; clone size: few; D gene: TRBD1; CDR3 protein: CASSLTGTGDNEQFF; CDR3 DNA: TGTGCCAGCAGCTTGACGGGGACAGGGGACAATGAGCAGTTCTTC